The T cell receptor beta chain described here comes from a study of cytomegalovirus exposure and HLA in healthy donors. Measured with immunoSEQ multiplex PCR; TCRdb has only the in-frame clones, and not every one. In the table there are about 120,000 clones, 75% to 90% of which are singletons. Germline V lookup: CDR1 SNHLY, CDR2 FYNNEI. Trimming took off 3 bases at V and 5 bases at J, with 28 bases between the two ends. The CDR3 loop spans 19 amino acids. On this clone: Antigen specificity is unknown.

A roughly 120-subject validation cohort, separate from the 666-subject first cohort, supplied the donors. Findings of the study overall: Specificity for CMV antigens was confirmed in vitro for three of the CMV-associated chains. Rarity held for most TCR sequences, but there were some public TCRs that occurred in many donors. Reported results showed that the classifier diagnosed cytomegalovirus status with high specificity and sensitivity.

The sample was PBMCs. This chain connects TRBV2 to TRBJ1-1, with D tentatively TRBD1 (6 bases). This TCR came from a woman aged 18-29 years in good health and CMV-seronegative. In DNA form, the CDR3 reads TGTGCCAGCAGTGAGCTGTTTCGGACAGCTTTTAGATCGGGGACTGAAGCTTTCTTT. It translates to CASSELFRTAFRSGTEAFF.